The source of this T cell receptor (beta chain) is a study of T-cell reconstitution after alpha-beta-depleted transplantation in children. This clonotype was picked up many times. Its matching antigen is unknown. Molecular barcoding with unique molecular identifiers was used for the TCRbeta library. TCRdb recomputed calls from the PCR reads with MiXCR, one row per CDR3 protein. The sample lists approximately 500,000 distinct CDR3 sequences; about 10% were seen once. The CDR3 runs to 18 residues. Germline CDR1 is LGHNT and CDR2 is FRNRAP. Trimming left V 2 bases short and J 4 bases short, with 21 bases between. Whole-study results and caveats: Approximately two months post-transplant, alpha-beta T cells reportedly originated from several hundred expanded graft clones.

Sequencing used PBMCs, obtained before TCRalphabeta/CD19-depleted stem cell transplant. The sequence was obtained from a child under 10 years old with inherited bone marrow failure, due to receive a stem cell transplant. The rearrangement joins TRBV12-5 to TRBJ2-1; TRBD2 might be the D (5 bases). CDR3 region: CASGLSPMEAVRYNEQFF. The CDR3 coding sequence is TGTGCTAGTGGTTTGTCGCCCATGGAGGCTGTAAGATACAATGAGCAGTTCTTC. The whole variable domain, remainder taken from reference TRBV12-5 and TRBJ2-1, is DARVTQTPRHKVTEMGQEVTMRCQPILGHNTVFWYRQTMMQGLELLAYFRNRAPLDDSGMPKDRFSAEMPDATLATLKIQPSEPRDSAVYFCASGLSPMEAVRYNEQFFGPGTRLTVL.